This T cell receptor (beta chain) comes out of a study of T-cell reconstitution after alpha-beta-depleted transplantation in children. This clonotype was seen a few times. V lost 7 bases and J lost 0, with 24 bases in between. The CDR3 is 17 amino acids. Germline CDR1 reads DFQATT; CDR2 reads SNEGSKA (reference sequence). Preparation of the TCRbeta library was carried out with unique molecular identifiers. TCRdb reprocessed the PCR reads with MiXCR, giving one entry per CDR3 protein. The table shows some 400,000 distinct CDR3 sequences, with roughly 22% occurring only once. This chain uses TRBV20-1 with TRBJ1-1; the D gene is possibly TRBD1 (5 bases). This receptor was obtained from a human donor who donated a stem cell graft to a child with acute myeloid leukemia. Specimen: PBMCs from the stem cell graft donor, collected from the stem cell graft. In DNA, the CDR3 is TGCAGTGTCGCCCCTAGGGTAGTTGGGACCATGAACACTGAAGCTTTCTTT. The encoded protein is CSVAPRVVGTMNTEAFF.